The clone carrying this TCR beta chain was counted once. This sample is part of a study of OX40 agonist ivuxolimab in advanced cancers. V was trimmed by 2 bases and J by 11 bases, leaving 7 bases between them. The CDR3 spans 11 residues. The germline gives CDR1 MNHEY, CDR2 SMNVEV (reference sequence). Generated by immunoSEQ multiplex PCR, the TCRdb table keeps only in-frame clones and is missing some. The sample holds some 60,000 clones, under 85% seen once. The clonotype was recovered from an adult with an advanced solid tumor such as melanoma, head and neck, liver or kidney cancer. The material was CD4+ or CD8+ T cells sorted from blood, obtained in a trial of the OX40 agonist ivuxolimab. J is TRBJ2-1 and V is TRBV27; D remains ambiguous. The CDR3 protein is CASSLMSQQFF. Written as DNA, the CDR3 is TGTGCCAGCAGTTTAATGTCACAGCAGTTCTTC.